Included here is one T cell receptor beta chain sequence, with context. Its antigen is unknown. This CDR3 is built from 19 residues. With 2 bases removed from V and 1 base from J, the gap between germline ends came to 21 bases. The data stem from a study of a mutant IDH1 vaccine in newly diagnosed glioma. Study background: Former treatment meant radiotherapy, temozolomide, or both; the majority had gotten both. Week 35 held visit V12, while week 47 held visit V13.

TCRdb's table, derived via immunoSEQ multiplex PCR, lists solely in-frame clones and lacks some. The sample shows about 54,000 clones, around four fifths of them seen only once. Study outcomes and limitations: The study observed vaccine-induced immune responses in 90% to 95% of patients.

The time point here: week 35, safety follow-up. Every vaccine dose comprised 300 ug of mutant IDH1 20-mer peptide plus topical imiquimod. The gene calls are TRBV23-1 and TRBJ1-5; TRBD1 might be the D (5 bases). TRBV23-1 is reported as an ORF; its role is uncertain. This TCR was recovered from a woman between 18 and 29 years old with glioma. The sample was PBMCs, taken from a glioma patient whose treatment included an IDH1 peptide vaccine. CDR3 DNA: TGCGCCAGCAGTCAACAATTTTTCACACAGGAGTTAAGCAATCAGCCCCAGCATTTT. Encoded protein: CASSQQFFTQELSNQPQHF.